The table lists the clone carrying this T cell receptor beta chain with a count of one. The antigen is not known. This sample is drawn from a study of T cell responses to AZD1222 COVID-19 vaccine. The study, taken as a whole, reports: Dominant at 160-218 and 743-854, vaccine-associated CD4 TCRs also spanned spike. Clonal diversity was possibly underestimated, and white British individuals and females predominated among donors. Nearly half of spike-specific TCRs reportedly target unmutated variant regions.

Measured with immunoSEQ multiplex PCR; TCRdb has only the in-frame clones, and not every one. The sample holds roughly 180,000 clones, approximately 87% seen once. The CDR3 loop spans 15 amino acids. Germline CDR1 and CDR2: DFQATT and SNEGSKA (reference sequence). Between the trimmed V and J ends, which lost 3 bases and 3 bases, there was a span of 18 bases. The sequences come from peripheral blood, collected on day 0 of MenACWY control vaccination. The J gene is TRBJ2-7, the V gene TRBV20-1; D perhaps matches TRBD1 (6 bases). This TCR was recovered from an adult in good health. In nucleotides, the CDR3 is TGCAGTGCTAGTGAAGAGACAGGTGGACTCTACGAGCAGTACTTC. Translation: CSASEETGGLYEQYF.